This entry lists 4 T cell receptor beta chains sequenced from one sample in a study of blood T cell repertoires in COVID-19. Assay used: immunoSEQ multiplex PCR; TCRdb lists only in-frame clones, some missing. The sample lists around 140,000 clones, roughly 86% occurring once. The sequenced material came from peripheral blood. These receptors were taken from a woman aged 70-85 years with COVID-19, enrolled during active disease.

A single count supports this clone. V and J are TRBV19 and TRBJ1-3, with D possibly matching TRBD1 (6 bases). Looked up from germline, CDR1 is LNHDA and CDR2 is SQIVND (reference sequence). This CDR3 is 17 amino acids long. The ends were cut back, 4 bases at V and 0 bases at J, with 16 bases in the middle. The CDR3 nucleotides read TGTGCCAGTAGTAGAAAACCGACAGGAAGCTCTGGAAACACCATATATTTT. Its translation: CASSRKPTGSSGNTIYF.

The chain joins TRBV25-1 to TRBJ1-2; D might be TRBD1 (6 bases). V lost 1 base, J lost 4 bases, and 16 bases lay in between. The CDR3 is made up of 16 amino acids. Germline V lookup: CDR1 MGHDK, CDR2 SYGVNS. The CDR3 loop reads CASSESLGDNAYGYTF. For the CDR3, the DNA is TGTGCCAGCAGTGAATCGTTGGGGGACAACGCCTATGGCTACACCTTC.

The chain joins TRBV24-1 to TRBJ2-7; 7 bases map to TRBD1. The CDR3 contains 14 residues. V lost 3 bases to trimming and J lost 7 bases; unmatched junction nucleotides: 8. From germline, CDR1 is KGHDR and CDR2 SFDVKD. The CDR3 sequence is CATSDEEGAGEQYF. In DNA form, the CDR3 reads TGTGCCACCAGTGATGAAGAGGGGGCCGGAGAGCAGTACTTC.

The rearrangement links TRBV19 to TRBJ2-7; 9 nucleotides line up with TRBD2. The CDR3 loop spans 13 amino acids. CDR1 is LNHDA and CDR2 is SQIVND in the germline V gene (reference sequence). V dropped 3 bases and J dropped 6; count of bases not matched to a gene: 3. In nucleotides, the CDR3 is TGTGCCAGTAGTATTCTAGCGGGGTTCGAGCAGTACTTC. Translated: CASSILAGFEQYF. The whole variable domain, filled in from reference TRBV19 and TRBJ2-7, reads DGGITQSPKYLFRKEGQNVTLSCEQNLNHDAMYWYRQDPGQGLRLIYYSQIVNDFQKGDIAEGYSVSREKKESFPLTVTSAQKNPTAFYLCASSILAGFEQYFGPGTRLTVT.